This T cell receptor (beta chain) is from a study of human CD8 memory T cell subsets (dated by TCRdb to about 2020). Regarding the research as a whole: To assess how stem-like (TSTEM), progenitor exhausted-like (TPEX) and effector memory CD8+ T cell subsets are clonally related, the TCRbeta repertoires of these three subsets were compared. TCRbeta repertoires were obtained from six donors, each contributing TSTEM, TPEX and effector memory subsets.

What the research found in general, with its limitations: Both stem-like subsets shared clonotypes with effector memory cells, but TSTEM and TPEX repertoires overlapped minimally, suggesting distinct antigen spectra. Greater repertoire diversity in TSTEM than in TPEX subsets was suggested by Chao1 estimates, potentially reflecting a broader range of specificities. TSTEM and TPEX subsets showed similarly high normalized Shannon-Wiener diversity, whereas effector memory subsets were comparatively less diverse. Only TCRbeta chains were sequenced, and repertoire comparisons rested on more than five donors tested with paired t-tests and Bonferroni correction.

Early differentiated memory cells that were CCR7+ PD-1+ TIGIT+ and showed dysfunctional, exhausted-like traits were classified as progenitor exhausted-like memory CD8+ T cells (TPEX). Density gradient separation was used to isolate peripheral blood mononuclear cells from healthy donor buffy coats. Negative magnetic separation using EasySep or MojoSort CD8+ T cell isolation kits was how the study enriched total CD8+ T cells. An RNeasy Mini Kit was used to extract total RNA from duplicate vials of 150,000 sorted CD8+ T cells per subset. PBMCs were used either fresh or after being cryopreserved in fetal bovine serum containing around 9.6% DMSO. Fluorescence-activated cell sorting on a FACSAria III was used to sort CD8+ T cell subsets to purity. CDR1 and CDR2 are read off the germline V gene (reference sequence) as SEHNR and FQNEAQ. The CDR3 contains 17 residues, cysteine and phenylalanine counted. No DNA has been recorded.

Concerning this clonotype: The antigen it recognizes is unknown.

The sample was run on a NextSeq 550. A Human TCR Profiling Kit was used to prepare UMI-labeled 5' RACE TCRbeta libraries. Every TCRbeta library was prepared in parallel with an identical number of PCR cycles. As for how the authors treated the data: Between 3,000 and 18,000 functional CDR3beta clonotypes were contained in each TCRbeta library. UMI extraction and consensus assembly used MIGEC 1.2.9, requiring at least three reads per UMI. In-frame CDR3beta repertoires were extracted with MiXCR 3.0.3. Each sample was downsampled to 42,000 randomly selected UMIs before diversity metrics were calculated in VDJtools 1.2.1. For each sample pair, the repertoire overlap metrics D, R and F2 were calculated in VDJtools using the top 3,000 clones. Each CDR3 protein sequence appears as one entry after TCRdb reprocessed the reads, and no DNA is included. For this entry, the V and J calls and clone size follow TCRdb and not the study's own pipeline. This sample's table has entries for more than 5,500 distinct CDR3 sequences. The top ten hold 20% to 25% of the sample.

The source of this sequence is a human donor in good health. Source material: CD8+ T cells from PBMCs. The sequence joins TRBV7-9 to TRBJ2-1; TCRdb outputs TRBD2, but without DNA this stays unchecked. The CDR3 amino acid sequence is: CASSSSASGPPYNEQFF. This CDR3, with the reference TRBV7-9 and TRBJ2-1 proteins standing in past its ends, gives the full variable domain DTGVSQNPRHKITKRGQNVTFRCDPISEHNRLYWYRQTLGQGPEFLTYFQNEAQLEKSRLLSDRFSAERPKGSFSTLEIQRTEQGDSAMYLCASSSSASGPPYNEQFFGPGTRLTVL.